The T cell receptor beta chain described here comes from a study of OX40 agonist ivuxolimab in advanced cancers. Study information: Patients were around 83% male with ages roughly 20 to 80, mean about 60.

Libraries were prepared by immunoSEQ multiplex PCR; TCRdb keeps only in-frame clonotypes and omits some of them. The repertoire holds around 71,000 clones, about 78% seen once, with about 5% in the top ten. On this clone: As yet, its antigen is unknown.

CDR1 is GTSNPN and CDR2 is SVGIG in the germline V gene (reference sequence). J lost 1 base, V lost 2 bases, and 4 bases had no gene match. CDR3 size: 16 residues. Overall study results and limits: Average numbers of expanded clones were greater in CD8+ T cells than in CD4+.

The sample here was CD4+ or CD8+ T cells sorted from blood, taken in a trial of the OX40 agonist ivuxolimab. The gene calls are TRBV30 and TRBJ2-6; 8 nucleotides match TRBD2. The origin of this receptor is an adult with an advanced solid tumor such as melanoma, head and neck, liver or kidney cancer. CDR3 sequence reads: CAWSMRGASGANVLTF. CDR3 coding DNA: TGTGCCTGGAGTATGCGGGGGGCGTCTGGGGCCAACGTCCTGACTTTC.